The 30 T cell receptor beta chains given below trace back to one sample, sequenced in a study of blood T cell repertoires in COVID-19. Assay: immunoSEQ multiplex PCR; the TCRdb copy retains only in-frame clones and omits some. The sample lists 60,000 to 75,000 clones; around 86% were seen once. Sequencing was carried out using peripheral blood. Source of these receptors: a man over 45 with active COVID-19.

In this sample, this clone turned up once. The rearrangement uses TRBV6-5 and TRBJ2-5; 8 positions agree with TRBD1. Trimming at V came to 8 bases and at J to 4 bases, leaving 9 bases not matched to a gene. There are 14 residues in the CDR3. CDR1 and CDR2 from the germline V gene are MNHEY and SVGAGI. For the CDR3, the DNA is TGTGCCAGCGAAGGACAGGGAAGAGGAGAGACCCAGTACTTC. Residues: CASEGQGRGETQYF.

This chain's CDR3 is CASSEGGQINYGYTF. For the CDR3, the DNA is TGTGCCAGCAGTGAAGGCGGACAGATAAACTATGGCTACACCTTC. The rearrangement joins TRBV25-1 to TRBJ1-2; TRBD1 is a possible D gene (6 bases). Germline lookup yields CDR1 MGHDK and CDR2 SYGVNS. The V gene lost 2 bases and the J gene lost 2 bases, with 12 bases spanning the gap. The CDR3 loop spans 15 amino acids.

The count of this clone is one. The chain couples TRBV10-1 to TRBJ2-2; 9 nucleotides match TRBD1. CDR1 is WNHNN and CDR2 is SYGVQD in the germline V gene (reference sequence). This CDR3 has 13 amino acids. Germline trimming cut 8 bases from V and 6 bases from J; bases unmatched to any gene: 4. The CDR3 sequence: CASGTGLAGELFF. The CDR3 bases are TGCGCCAGCGGGACAGGGTTGGCCGGGGAGCTGTTTTTT.

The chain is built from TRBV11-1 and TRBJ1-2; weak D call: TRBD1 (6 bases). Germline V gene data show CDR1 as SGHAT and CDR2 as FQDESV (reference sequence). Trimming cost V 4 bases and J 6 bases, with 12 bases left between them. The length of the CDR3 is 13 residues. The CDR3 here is CASSSGHGHGYTF. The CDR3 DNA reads TGTGCCAGCAGCTCGGGACATGGCCATGGCTACACCTTC.

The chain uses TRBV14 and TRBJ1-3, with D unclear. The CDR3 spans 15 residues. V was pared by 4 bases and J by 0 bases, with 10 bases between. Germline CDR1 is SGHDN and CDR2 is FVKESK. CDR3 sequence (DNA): TGTGCCAGCAGCCCCCTAATGAGCTCTGGAAACACCATATATTTT. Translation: CASSPLMSSGNTIYF.

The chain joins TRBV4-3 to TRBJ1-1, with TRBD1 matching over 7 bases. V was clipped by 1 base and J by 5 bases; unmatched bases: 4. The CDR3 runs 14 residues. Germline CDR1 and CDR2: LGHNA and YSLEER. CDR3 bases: TGCGCCAGCAGCCAAGTGGCAGGGGGGACTGAAGCTTTCTTT. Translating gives CASSQVAGGTEAFF.

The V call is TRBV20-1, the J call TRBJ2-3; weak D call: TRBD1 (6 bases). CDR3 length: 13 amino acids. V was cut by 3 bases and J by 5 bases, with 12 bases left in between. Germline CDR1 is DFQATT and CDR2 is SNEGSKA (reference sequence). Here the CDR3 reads CSASLGAQDTQYF. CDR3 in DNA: TGCAGTGCTAGTCTGGGGGCCCAAGATACGCAGTATTTT.

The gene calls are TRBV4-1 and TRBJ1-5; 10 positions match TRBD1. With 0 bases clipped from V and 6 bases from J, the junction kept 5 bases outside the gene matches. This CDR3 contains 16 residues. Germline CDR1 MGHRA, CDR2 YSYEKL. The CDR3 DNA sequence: TGCGCCAGCAGCCAAGATCGGGACAGGGGTTCTCAGCCCCAGCATTTT. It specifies CASSQDRDRGSQPQHF.

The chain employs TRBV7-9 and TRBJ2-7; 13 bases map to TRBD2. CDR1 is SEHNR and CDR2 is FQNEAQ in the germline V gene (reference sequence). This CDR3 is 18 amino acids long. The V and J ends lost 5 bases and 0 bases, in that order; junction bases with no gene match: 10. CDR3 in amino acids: CASSAPGLAGWSSYEQYF. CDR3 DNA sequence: TGTGCCAGCAGCGCGCCGGGACTAGCGGGATGGAGCTCCTACGAGCAGTACTTC.

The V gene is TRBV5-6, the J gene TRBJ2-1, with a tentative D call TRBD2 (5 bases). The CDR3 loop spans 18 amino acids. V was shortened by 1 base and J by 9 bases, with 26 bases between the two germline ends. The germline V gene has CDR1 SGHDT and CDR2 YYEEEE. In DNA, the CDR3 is TGTGCCAGCAGCTTGCGCGCGTCGGGCCTTCGGGATAGAGGTGAGCAGTTCTTC. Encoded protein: CASSLRASGLRDRGEQFF.

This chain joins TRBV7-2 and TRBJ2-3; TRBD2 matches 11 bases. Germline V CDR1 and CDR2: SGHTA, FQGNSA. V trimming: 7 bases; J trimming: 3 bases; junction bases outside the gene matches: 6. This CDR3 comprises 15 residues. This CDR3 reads CASNSGRDKTDTQYF. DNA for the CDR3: TGTGCCAGCAATAGCGGGAGGGATAAAACAGATACGCAGTATTTT.

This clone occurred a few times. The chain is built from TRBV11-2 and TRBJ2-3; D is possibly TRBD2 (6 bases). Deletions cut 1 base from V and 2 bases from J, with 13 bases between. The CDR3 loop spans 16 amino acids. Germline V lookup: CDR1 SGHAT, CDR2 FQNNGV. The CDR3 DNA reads TGTGCCAGCAGCTTAGCCGGGAGACAGCCCACAGATACGCAGTATTTT. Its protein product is CASSLAGRQPTDTQYF.

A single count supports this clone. The CDR3 region is CASSPLQGSSGNTIYF. Written as DNA, the CDR3 is TGTGCCAGCAGCCCTCTACAGGGGTCCTCTGGAAACACCATATATTTT. The rearrangement joins TRBV11-2 to TRBJ1-3; TRBD1 matches 7 bases. CDR3 size: 16 residues. The J segment lost 0 bases and the V segment lost 5 bases, leaving 7 bases of the junction unmatched. The germline gives CDR1 SGHAT, CDR2 FQNNGV.

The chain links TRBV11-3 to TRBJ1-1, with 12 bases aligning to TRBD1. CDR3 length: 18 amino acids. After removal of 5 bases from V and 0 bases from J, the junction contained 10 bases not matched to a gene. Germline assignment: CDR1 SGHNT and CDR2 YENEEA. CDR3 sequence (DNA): TGTGCCAGCAGCCCCGGGACAGGGGGCATCCTTGTGAACACTGAAGCTTTCTTT. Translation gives CASSPGTGGILVNTEAFF.

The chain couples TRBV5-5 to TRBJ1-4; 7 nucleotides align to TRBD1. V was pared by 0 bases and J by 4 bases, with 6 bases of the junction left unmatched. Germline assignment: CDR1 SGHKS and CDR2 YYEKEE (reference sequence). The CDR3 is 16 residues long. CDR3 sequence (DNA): TGTGCCAGCAGCTTGGCGGCAGGGGGGAATAATGAAAAACTGTTTTTT. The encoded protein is CASSLAAGGNNEKLFF.

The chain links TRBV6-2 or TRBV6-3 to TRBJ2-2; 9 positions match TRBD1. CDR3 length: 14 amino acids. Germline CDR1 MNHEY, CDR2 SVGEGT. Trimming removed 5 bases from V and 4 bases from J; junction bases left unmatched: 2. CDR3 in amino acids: CASSLDRGTGELFF. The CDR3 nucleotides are TGTGCCAGCAGTCTGGACAGGGGCACCGGGGAGCTGTTTTTT.

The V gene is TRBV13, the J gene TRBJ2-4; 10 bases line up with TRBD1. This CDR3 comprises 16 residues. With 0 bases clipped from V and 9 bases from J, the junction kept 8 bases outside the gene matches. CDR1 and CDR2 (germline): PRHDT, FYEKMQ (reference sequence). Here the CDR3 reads CASSLGLGTGVAIQYF. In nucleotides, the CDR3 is TGTGCCAGCAGCTTAGGCCTCGGGACAGGGGTGGCCATTCAGTACTTC.

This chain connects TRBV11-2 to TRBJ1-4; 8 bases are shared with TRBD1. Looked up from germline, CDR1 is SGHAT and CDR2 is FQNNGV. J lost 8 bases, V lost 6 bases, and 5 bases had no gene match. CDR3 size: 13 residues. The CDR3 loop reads CASSPGGREKLFF. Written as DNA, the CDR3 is TGTGCCAGCAGTCCAGGGGGCAGGGAAAAACTGTTTTTT.

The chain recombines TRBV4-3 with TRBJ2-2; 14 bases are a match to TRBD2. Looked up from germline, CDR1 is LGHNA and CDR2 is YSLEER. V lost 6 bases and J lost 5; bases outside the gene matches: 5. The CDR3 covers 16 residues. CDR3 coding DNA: TGCGCCAGCAGTCGCGGGACTAGCGGGAGTACCGGGGAGCTGTTTTTT. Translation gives CASSRGTSGSTGELFF.

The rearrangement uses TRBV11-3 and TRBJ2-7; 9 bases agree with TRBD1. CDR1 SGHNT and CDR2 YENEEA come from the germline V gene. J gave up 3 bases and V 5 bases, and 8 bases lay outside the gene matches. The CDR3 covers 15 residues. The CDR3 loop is CASSNPGQGVYEQYF. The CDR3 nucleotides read TGTGCCAGCAGCAACCCGGGACAGGGTGTCTACGAGCAGTACTTC.

CDR3 in DNA: TGTGCCAGTGGTAGACACATGTACGAGCAGTACTTC. Its protein is CASGRHMYEQYF. The V gene is TRBV19, the J gene TRBJ2-7; no firm D call. The V gene lost 8 bases and the J gene lost 4 bases, with 12 bases spanning the gap. The V gene's germline CDR1 is LNHDA and CDR2 SQIVND (reference sequence). The CDR3 sequence is 12 residues long.

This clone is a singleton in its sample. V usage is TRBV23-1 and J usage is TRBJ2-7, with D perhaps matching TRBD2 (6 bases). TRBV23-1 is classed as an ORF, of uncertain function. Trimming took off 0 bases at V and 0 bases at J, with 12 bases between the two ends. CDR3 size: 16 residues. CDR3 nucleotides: TGCGCCAGCAGTCAATCGTCAGGGAGGTTCTCCTACGAGCAGTACTTC. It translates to CASSQSSGRFSYEQYF.

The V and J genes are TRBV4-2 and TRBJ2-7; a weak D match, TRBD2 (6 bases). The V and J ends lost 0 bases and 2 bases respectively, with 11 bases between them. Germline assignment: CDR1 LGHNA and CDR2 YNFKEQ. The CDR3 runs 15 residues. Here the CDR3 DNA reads TGTGCCAGCAGCCAAGAATCAGGGACTCCCTACGAGCAGTACTTC. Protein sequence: CASSQESGTPYEQYF.

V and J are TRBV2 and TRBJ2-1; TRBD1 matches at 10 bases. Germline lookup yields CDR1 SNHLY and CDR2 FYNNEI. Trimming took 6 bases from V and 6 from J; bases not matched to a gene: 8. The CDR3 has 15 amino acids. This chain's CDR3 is CASRDRGGLGNEQFF. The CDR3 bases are TGTGCCAGCAGGGACAGGGGGGGGTTAGGCAATGAGCAGTTCTTC.

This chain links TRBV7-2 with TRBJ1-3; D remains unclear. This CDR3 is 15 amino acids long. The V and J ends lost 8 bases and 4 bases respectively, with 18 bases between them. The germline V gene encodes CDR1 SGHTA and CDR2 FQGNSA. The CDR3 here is CASSPEASGGNTIYF. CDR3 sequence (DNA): TGTGCCAGCTCTCCTGAGGCTTCGGGGGGAAACACCATATATTTT.

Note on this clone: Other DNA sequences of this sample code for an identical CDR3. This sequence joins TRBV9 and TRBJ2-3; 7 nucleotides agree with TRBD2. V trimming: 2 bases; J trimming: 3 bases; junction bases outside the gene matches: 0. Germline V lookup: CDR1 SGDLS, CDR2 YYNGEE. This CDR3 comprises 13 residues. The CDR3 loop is CASSVGGTDTQYF. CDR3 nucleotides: TGTGCCAGCAGCGTGGGAGGGACAGATACGCAGTATTTT.

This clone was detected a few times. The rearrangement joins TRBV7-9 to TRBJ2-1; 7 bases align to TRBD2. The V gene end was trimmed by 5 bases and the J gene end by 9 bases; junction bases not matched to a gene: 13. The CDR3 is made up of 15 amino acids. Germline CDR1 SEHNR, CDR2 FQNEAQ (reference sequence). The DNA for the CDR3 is TGTGCCAGCAGCCCAAGCGGGATGGGGACCGTTGAGCAGTTCTTC. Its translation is CASSPSGMGTVEQFF.

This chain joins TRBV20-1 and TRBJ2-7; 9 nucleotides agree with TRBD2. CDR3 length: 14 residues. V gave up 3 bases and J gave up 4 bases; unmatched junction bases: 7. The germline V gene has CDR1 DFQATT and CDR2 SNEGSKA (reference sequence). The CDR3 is CSASGTSHTYEQYF. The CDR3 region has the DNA TGCAGTGCTAGTGGGACTAGCCATACTTACGAGCAGTACTTC.

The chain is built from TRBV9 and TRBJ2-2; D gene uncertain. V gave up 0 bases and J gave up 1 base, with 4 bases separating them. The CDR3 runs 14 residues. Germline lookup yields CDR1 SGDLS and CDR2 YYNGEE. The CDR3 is CASSVAGNTGELFF. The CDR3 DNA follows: TGTGCCAGCAGCGTAGCGGGGAACACCGGGGAGCTGTTTTTT.

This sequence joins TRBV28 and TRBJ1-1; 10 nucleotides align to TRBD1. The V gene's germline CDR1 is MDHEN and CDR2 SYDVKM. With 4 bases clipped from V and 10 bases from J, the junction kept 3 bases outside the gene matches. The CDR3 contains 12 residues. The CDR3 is CASSSGQGSAFF. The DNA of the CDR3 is TGTGCCAGCAGTTCGGGACAGGGGTCAGCTTTCTTT.